The T cell receptor (beta chain) described here comes from a study of shared clonotypes between healthy human individuals. Deletions cut 5 bases from V and 6 bases from J, with 18 bases between. The germline V gene has CDR1 SGHTA and CDR2 FQGNSA. The CDR3 has 15 amino acids. The table came from immunoSEQ multiplex PCR; TCRdb's copy has only in-frame clones and leaves some out. The data contain more than 900,000 clones, about 84% of them singletons. This chain links TRBV7-2 with TRBJ2-3, with D perhaps TRBD1 (5 bases). The receptor was isolated from a man aged 18 to 29 in good health. Some clones in this sample may be carry-over from other donors' samples. Input material: memory CD4+ T cells from PBMCs. Subset defined: CD45RA-negative fraction. CDR3 protein: CASSPRRVVSDTQYF. The CDR3 DNA follows: TGTGCCAGCAGCCCTCGCAGGGTAGTCTCGGATACGCAGTATTTT.